This entry is about one T cell receptor (beta chain). No cognate antigen has been identified for it. Within one base of it there is no much larger clone, and no base qualities were kept. This sample was taken from a study of identical twins (dated by TCRdb to the mid-2010s). Broadly, across the study: To test whether fetal clonotypes persist, this study deep-sequenced TCR alpha and beta repertoires from monozygotic twins, from unrelated adults of various ages, and from cord blood. To rule out contamination, the twin experiments were replicated at different times with different library preparation protocols. Broad study findings and their caveats: In monozygotic twins, recombination models systematically underestimated out-of-frame TCR alpha sharing, but the models matched the sharing seen between unrelated individuals. Abundant cord blood beta clonotypes carried fewer insertions; young adult naive repertoires showed a weaker similar trend, while memory repertoires showed none. A weaker excess of twin sharing was found in beta out-of-frame sequences because the signal-to-noise ratio was lowered by fewer shared sequences. Because the same donors could not be followed over many years, the conclusions relied on cross-sectional statistical analysis. Zero-insertion analyses could be partly confounded by invariant T cells such as MAIT and iNKT, though diverse VJ usage argued against such confounding for most clonotypes. Compared with coincidental sharing between unrelated individuals, out-of-frame TCR alpha sequences shared between twins had an excess of sequences with low generation probability.

Every donor in the study was a healthy Caucasian. Three pairs of female monozygotic twins, all aged roughly 18 to 29 years, were included in the twin cohort. The RNA used for TCR libraries was isolated from peripheral blood mononuclear cells. Libraries were constructed by 5' RACE. TCRdb names Illumina HiSeq 2000 as the instrument used. Template switching added a universal primer binding site, and the final cDNA carried a unique molecular identifier that allowed TCR cDNA molecules to be counted accurately. Specific primers in the conserved constant-segment region were used to synthesize first-strand cDNA for TCR alpha and beta chains. To control for contamination, each cDNA library was double barcoded with a SMART-Mk sample barcode plus Illumina barcodes. TruSeq adapter sequences, together with Illumina sample barcodes, were added in two successive PCR steps. The TCR alpha and beta cDNA libraries were sequenced on the Illumina HiSeq platform using custom primers. Per the source publication's procedure: MiGEC was used to process raw reads and extract unique molecular identifiers, and MiXCR was used to find CDR3 positions. For each individual, recombination models were inferred using an EM algorithm with the repgenHMM and IGoR tools. The tcR package in R was used for shared clonotype analysis, with sharing normalized by the product of cloneset sizes. To study raw recombination without the effects of thymic and clonal selection, out-of-frame nonproductive sequences were analyzed. The public reads were run again by TCRdb, first through fastp at Q25 and then through MiXCR, and only productive beta chains were kept. For every CDR3 protein sequence, its rows merge into one entry that carries the most common genes and DNA. The V and J calls follow TCRdb's processing rather than the paper's. The sample table contains 600,000 to 850,000 distinct CDR3 sequences; only one count was recorded for 15% to 20% of them. Around 13% of the sample comes from the top ten.

The CDR3, cysteine through phenylalanine, is 13 amino acids long. The sequence is cut down to CDR3 DNA, 39 bases in frame from base 1. Sequences LGHNA (CDR1) and YSLEER (CDR2) are obtained from the germline V gene. Deletion took 2 bases off V and 3 bases off J, with a span of 6 bases between the germline ends. This same sample was also part of a study on T cells expressing NK-cell markers. That second report states: TCR beta-chain repertoires were profiled in sorted CD3+CD56+NKG2C+, CD3+CD56+NKG2C- and CD3+CD56-NKG2C+ T-cell subsets from roughly eight donors. Among the eight sequenced donors, seven were HCMV-seropositive and one was HCMV-seronegative. To restrict sorting to alphabetaTCR-expressing T cells, an anti-gammadeltaTCR antibody was added in several experiments. In about 6 donors, the dominant CD3+CD56+NKG2C+ clonotypes were found to rank among the top 10 CD8+ clonotypes and to make up 1.0-7.0% of CD8+ T cells. Those dominant clonotypes were again the most abundant among CD3+CD56-NKG2C+ cells in several donors, at roughly 25-65%. Whether the expanded NKG2C-expressing T cell clones were specific for HCMV antigens was left unclear. All eight donors whose samples were sequenced were randomly selected healthy volunteers, three of them men and five women. HCMV-specific IgG was detected in serum with a commercial ELISA kit to determine HCMV serostatus. For roughly six donors, bulk peripheral blood T-cell repertoires were additionally sequenced from unsorted PBMC. MIGEC was used to demultiplex reads and group the reads by UMI, and MiTCR was used to assemble and quantify clonotypes. To exclude erroneous sequences, any TCR cDNA sequence not supported by at least two reads was discarded. The tcR package was used for downstream repertoire analysis, with clonotypes matched between fractions based on CDR3 nucleotide sequence plus V segment. Antigen specificity was annotated against VDJdb with VDJmatch, allowing one amino acid substitution in CDR3.

This receptor was identified in a woman between 18 and 29 years old in good health. This chain joins TRBV4-3 to TRBJ2-3; perhaps TRBD2 is the D gene, with 5 bases matching. Sequencing used PBMCs. CDR3 sequence: CASSQRETDTQYF. At the DNA level, the sequence is TGCGCCAGCAGCCAACGGGAAACAGATACGCAGTATTTT.